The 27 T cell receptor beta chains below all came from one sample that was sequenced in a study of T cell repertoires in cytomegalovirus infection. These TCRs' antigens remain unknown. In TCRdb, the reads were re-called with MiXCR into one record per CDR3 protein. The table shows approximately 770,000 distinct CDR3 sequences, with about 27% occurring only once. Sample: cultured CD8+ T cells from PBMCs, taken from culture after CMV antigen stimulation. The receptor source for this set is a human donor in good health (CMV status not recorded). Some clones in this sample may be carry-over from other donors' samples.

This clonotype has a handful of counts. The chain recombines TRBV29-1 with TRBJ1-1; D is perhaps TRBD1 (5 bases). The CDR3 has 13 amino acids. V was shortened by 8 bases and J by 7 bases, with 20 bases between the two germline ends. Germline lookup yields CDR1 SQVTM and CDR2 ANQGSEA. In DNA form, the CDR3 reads TGCAGCATAACCACTCAGGGAAGGGGTGAAGCTTTCTTT. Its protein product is CSITTQGRGEAFF.

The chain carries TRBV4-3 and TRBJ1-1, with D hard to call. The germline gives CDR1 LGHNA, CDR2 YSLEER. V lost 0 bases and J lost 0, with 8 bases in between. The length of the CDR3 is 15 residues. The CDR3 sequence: CASSQESGMNTEAFF. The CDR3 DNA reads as TGCGCCAGCAGCCAAGAGTCGGGAATGAACACTGAAGCTTTCTTT.

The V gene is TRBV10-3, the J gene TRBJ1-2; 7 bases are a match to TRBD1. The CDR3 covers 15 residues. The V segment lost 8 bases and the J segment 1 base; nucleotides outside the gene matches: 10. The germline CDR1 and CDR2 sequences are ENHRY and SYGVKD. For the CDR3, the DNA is TGTGCCATCTATAAGTGGACAGGCAATAACTATGGCTACACCTTC. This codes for CAIYKWTGNNYGYTF.

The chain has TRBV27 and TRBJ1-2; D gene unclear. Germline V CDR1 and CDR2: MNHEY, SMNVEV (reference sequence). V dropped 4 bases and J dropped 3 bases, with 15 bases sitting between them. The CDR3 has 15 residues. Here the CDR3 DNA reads TGTGCCAGCAGTTCAAGACCCCCCGGAGACTATGGCTACACCTTC. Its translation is CASSSRPPGDYGYTF.

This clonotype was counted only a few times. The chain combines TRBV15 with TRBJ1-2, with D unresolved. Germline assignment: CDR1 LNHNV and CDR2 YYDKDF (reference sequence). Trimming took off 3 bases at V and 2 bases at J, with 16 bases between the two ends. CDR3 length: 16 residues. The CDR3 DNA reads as TGTGCCACCAGCAGCCCTTCGGCGGGCGTCAACTATGGCTACACCTTC. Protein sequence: CATSSPSAGVNYGYTF.

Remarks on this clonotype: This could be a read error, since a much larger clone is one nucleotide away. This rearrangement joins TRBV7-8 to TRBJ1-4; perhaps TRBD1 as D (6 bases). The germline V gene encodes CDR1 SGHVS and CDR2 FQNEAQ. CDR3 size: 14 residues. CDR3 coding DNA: TGTGCCAGCAACTTAGGGGGGGTACGTGAAAAACTGTTTTTT. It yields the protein CASNLGGVREKLFF.

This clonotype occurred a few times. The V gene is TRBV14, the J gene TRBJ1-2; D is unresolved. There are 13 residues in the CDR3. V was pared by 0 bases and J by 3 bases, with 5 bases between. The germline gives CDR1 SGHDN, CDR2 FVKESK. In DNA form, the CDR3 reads TGTGCCAGCAGCCAAGAGCCGCACTATGGCTACACCTTC. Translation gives CASSQEPHYGYTF. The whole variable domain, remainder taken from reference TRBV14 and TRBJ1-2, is EAGVTQFPSHSVIEKGQTVTLRCDPISGHDNLYWYRRVMGKEIKFLLHFVKESKQDESGMPNNRFLAERTGGTYSTLKVQPAELEDSGVYFCASSQEPHYGYTFGSGTRLTVV.

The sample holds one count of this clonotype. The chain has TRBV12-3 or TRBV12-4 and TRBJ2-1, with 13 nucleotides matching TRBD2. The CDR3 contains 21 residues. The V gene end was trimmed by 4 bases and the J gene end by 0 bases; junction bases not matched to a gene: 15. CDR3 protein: CASSSPRTSGGRPSSYNEQFF. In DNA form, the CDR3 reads TGTGCCAGCAGTTCCCCCCGGACTAGCGGGGGCAGGCCCAGCTCCTACAATGAGCAGTTCTTC.

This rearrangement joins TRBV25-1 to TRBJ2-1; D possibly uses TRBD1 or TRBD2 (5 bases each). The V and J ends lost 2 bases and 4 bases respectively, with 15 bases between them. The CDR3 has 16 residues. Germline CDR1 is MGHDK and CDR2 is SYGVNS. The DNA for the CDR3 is TGTGCCAGCAGTGAAAACGACGGGGACCTTTACAATGAGCAGTTCTTC. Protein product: CASSENDGDLYNEQFF.

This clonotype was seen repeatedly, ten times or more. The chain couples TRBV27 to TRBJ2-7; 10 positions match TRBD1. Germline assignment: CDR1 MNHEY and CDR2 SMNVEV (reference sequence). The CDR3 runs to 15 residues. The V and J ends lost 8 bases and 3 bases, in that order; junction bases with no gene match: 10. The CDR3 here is CASSRQGAAFYEQYV. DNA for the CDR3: TGTGCCAGCTCCCGACAGGGGGCCGCGTTCTACGAGCAGTACGTC.

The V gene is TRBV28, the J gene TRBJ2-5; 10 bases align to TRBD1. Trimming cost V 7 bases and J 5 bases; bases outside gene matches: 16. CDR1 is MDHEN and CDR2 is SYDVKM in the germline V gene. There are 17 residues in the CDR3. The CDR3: CASNWVIRDRGVETQYF. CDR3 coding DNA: TGTGCCAGCAACTGGGTAATCCGGGACAGGGGTGTGGAGACCCAGTACTTC. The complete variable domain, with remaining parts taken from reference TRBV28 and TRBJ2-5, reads DVKVTQSSRYLVKRTGEKVFLECVQDMDHENMFWYRQDPGLGLRLIYFSYDVKMKEKGDIPEGYSVSREKKERFSLILESASTNQTSMYLCASNWVIRDRGVETQYFGPGTRLLVL.

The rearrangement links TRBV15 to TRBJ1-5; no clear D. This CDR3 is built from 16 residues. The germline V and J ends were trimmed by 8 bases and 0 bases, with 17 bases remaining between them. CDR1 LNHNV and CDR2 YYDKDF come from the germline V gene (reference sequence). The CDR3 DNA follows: TGTGCCACCTCCCCGGAGGCACTCTATAGCAATCAGCCCCAGCATTTT. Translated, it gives CATSPEALYSNQPQHF. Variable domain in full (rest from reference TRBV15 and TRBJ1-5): DAMVIQNPRYQVTQFGKPVTLSCSQTLNHNVMYWYQQKSSQAPKLLFHYYDKDFNNEADTPDNFQSRRPNTSFCFLDIRSPGLGDTAMYLCATSPEALYSNQPQHFGDGTRLSIL.

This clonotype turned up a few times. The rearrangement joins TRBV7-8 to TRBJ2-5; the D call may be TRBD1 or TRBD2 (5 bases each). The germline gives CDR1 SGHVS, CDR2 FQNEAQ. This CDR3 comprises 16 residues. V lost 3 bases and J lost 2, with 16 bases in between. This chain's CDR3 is CASSFLGTEVQETQYF. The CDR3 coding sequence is TGTGCCAGCAGCTTTTTGGGGACCGAGGTTCAAGAGACCCAGTACTTC.

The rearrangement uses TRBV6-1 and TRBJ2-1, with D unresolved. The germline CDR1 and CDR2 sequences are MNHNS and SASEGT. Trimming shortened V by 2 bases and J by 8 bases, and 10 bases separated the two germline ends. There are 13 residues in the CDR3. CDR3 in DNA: TGTGCCAGCAGTGAATACGCCCAGGATGAGCAGTTCTTC. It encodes CASSEYAQDEQFF.

CDR3 sequence (DNA): TGTGCCAGCAGCCAAGCGGGATTAGGAGTGGAAAACATTCAGTACTTC. Its protein is CASSQAGLGVENIQYF. The rearrangement links TRBV4-2 to TRBJ2-4, with D tentatively TRBD2 (5 bases). Trimming cost V 1 base and J 5 bases, with 15 bases left between them. Germline-derived CDR1 and CDR2 are LGHNA and YNFKEQ. This CDR3 has 16 residues.

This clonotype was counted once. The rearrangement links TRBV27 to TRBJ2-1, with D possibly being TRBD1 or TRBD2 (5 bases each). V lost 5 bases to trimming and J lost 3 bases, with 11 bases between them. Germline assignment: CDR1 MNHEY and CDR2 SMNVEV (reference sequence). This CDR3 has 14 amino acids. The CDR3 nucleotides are TGTGCCAGCAGTACCGGGACCCTCTACAATGAGCAGTTCTTC. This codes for CASSTGTLYNEQFF.

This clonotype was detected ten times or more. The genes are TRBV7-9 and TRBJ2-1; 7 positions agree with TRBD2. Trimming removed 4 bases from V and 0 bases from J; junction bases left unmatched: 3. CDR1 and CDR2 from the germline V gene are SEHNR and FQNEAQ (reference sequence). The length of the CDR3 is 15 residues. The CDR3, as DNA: TGTGCCAGCAGCTCGCGGACTAGCTCCTACAATGAGCAGTTCTTC. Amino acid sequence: CASSSRTSSYNEQFF.

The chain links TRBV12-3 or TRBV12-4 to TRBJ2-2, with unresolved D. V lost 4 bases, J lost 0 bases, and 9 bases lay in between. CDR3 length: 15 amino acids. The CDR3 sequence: CASSSVGSNTGELFF. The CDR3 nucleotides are TGTGCCAGCAGTTCAGTAGGGTCGAACACCGGGGAGCTGTTTTTT.

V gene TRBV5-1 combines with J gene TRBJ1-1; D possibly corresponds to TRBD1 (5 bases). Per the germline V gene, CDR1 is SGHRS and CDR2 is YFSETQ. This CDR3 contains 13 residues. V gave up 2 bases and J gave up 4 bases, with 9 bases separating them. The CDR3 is CASSFDSRTEAFF. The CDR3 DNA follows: TGCGCCAGCAGCTTTGACAGCCGCACTGAAGCTTTCTTT.

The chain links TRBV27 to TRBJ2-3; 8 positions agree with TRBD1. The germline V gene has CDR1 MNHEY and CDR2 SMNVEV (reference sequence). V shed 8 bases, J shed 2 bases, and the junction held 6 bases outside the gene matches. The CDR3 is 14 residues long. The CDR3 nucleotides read TGTGCCAGCCGGACAGGGAACCCCACAGATACGCAGTATTTT. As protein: CASRTGNPTDTQYF.

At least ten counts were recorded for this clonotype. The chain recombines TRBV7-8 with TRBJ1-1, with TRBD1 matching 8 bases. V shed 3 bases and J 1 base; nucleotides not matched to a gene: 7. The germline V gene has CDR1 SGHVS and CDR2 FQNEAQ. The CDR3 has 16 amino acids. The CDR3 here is CASSLITTGENTEAFF. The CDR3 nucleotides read TGTGCCAGCAGCTTGATAACGACAGGGGAGAACACTGAAGCTTTCTTT.

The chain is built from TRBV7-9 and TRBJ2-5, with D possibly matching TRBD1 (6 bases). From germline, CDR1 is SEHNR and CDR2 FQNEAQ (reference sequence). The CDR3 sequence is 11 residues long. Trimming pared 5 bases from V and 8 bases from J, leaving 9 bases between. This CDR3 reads CASSRGQTQYF. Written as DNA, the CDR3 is TGTGCCAGCAGCCGGGGACAAACCCAGTACTTC.

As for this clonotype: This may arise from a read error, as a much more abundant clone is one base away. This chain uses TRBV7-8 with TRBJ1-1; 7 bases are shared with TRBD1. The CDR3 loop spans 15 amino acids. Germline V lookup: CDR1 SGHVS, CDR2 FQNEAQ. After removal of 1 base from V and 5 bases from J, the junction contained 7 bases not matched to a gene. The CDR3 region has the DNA TGTGCCAGCAGCTTAGAGGGGGCAGGTCGTACTGAAGCTTTCTTT. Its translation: CASSLEGAGRTEAFF.

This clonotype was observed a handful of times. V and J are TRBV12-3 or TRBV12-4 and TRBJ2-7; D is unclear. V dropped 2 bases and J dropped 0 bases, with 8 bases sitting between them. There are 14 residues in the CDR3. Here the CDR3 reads CASSLTLSSYEQYF. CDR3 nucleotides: TGTGCCAGCAGTTTAACCCTCAGCTCCTACGAGCAGTACTTC.

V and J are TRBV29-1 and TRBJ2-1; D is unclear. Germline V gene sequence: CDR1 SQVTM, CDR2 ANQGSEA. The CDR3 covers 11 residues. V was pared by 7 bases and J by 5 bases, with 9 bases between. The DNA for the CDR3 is TGCAGCGCGTTCCTTAACAATGAGCAGTTCTTC. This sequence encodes CSAFLNNEQFF.

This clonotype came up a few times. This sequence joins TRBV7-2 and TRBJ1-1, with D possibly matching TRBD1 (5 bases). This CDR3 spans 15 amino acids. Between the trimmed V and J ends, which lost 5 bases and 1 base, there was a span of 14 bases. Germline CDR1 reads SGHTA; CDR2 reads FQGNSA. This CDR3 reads CASSAPWDGNTEAFF. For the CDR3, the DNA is TGTGCCAGCAGCGCACCGTGGGACGGGAACACTGAAGCTTTCTTT.

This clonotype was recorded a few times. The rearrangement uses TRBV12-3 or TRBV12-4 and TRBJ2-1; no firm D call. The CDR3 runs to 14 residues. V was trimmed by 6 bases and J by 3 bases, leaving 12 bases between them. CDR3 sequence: CASSRPGGYNEQFF. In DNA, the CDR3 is TGTGCCAGCAGCCGTCCTGGCGGCTACAATGAGCAGTTCTTC.